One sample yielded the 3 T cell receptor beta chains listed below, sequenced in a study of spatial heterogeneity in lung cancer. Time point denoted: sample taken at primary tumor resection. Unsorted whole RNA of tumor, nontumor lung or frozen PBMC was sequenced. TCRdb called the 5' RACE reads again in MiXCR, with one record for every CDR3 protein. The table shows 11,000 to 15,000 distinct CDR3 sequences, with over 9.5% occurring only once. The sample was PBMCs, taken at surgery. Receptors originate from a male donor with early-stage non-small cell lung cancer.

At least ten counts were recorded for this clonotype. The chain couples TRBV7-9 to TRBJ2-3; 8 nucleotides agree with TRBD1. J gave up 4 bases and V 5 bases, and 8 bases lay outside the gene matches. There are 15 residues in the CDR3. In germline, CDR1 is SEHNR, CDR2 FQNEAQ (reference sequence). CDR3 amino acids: CASSPTGGASDTQYF. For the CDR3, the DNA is TGTGCCAGCAGCCCCACAGGGGGTGCTTCAGATACGCAGTATTTT.

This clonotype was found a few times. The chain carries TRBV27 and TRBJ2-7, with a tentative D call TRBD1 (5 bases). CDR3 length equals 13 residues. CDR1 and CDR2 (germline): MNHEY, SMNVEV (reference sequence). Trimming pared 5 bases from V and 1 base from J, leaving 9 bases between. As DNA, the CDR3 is TGTGCCAGCAGTATGACAGTGTCCTACGAGCAGTACTTC. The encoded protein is CASSMTVSYEQYF.

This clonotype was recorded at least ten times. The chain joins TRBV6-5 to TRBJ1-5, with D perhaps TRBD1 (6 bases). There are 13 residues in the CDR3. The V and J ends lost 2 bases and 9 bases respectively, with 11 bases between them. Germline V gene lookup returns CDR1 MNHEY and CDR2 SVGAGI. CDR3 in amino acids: CASSYQIGGPQHF. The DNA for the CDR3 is TGTGCCAGCAGTTACCAGATAGGGGGGCCCCAGCATTTT.